The TCR beta chain described here comes from a study of siplizumab effects on memory and regulatory T cells. Broader study findings: In siplizumab cultures, the suppressive function of proliferating Tregs remained unconfirmed. The apparent diversity of naive T cells exceeded that of memory cells, and naive T cells seemed to make a major contribution to the alloresponse. Reactions containing siplizumab showed mappable alloreactive CD4+ clones averaging approximately 75% Treg-derived, versus 25% to 30% in controls.

This CDR3 has 17 amino acids. CDR1 is KGHSY, CDR2 FQNENV, per germline. V was cut by 0 bases and J by 0 bases, with 12 bases left in between. In its sample, this clone was seen a few times. Its antigen is as yet unknown. The assay was immunoSEQ multiplex PCR, and TCRdb's table has in-frame clones only and misses some. The table records 60,000 to 80,000 clones, approximately 82% of them present only once. This clonotype originated in a human donor in good health. This chain connects TRBV16 to TRBJ2-1; a weak D match, TRBD2 (5 bases). The sequencing input was memory CD4+ T cells sorted from blood. The CDR3 DNA follows: TGTGCCAGCAGCCAATCGGGAGCGATGAGCTCCTACAATGAGCAGTTCTTC. Its protein product is CASSQSGAMSSYNEQFF. Combining the CDR3 with reference TRBV16 and TRBJ2-1 gives the whole variable domain GEEVAQTPKHLVRGEGQKAKLYCAPIKGHSYVFWYQQVLKNEFKFLISFQNENVFDETGMPKERFSAKCLPNSPCSLEIQATKLEDSAVYFCASSQSGAMSSYNEQFFGPGTRLTVL.